This TCR beta chain was captured in a study of blood T cell repertoires in COVID-19. About the study: In each case, the material was cDNA or gDNA derived from T cells, B-cell-depleted T cells, or PBMCs.

Repertoires were generated with immunoSEQ multiplex PCR, while TCRdb's copy carries only in-frame clones and drops some. Found here are approximately 100,000 clones, about nine tenths of them singletons; the top ten hold 0.97%. The CDR3 contains 13 residues. Germline V gives CDR1 SGHDT, CDR2 YYEEEE. V lost 2 bases, J lost 4 bases, and 9 bases lay in between. The chain has TRBV5-6 and TRBJ1-1; no clear D. Source material: peripheral blood. The sequence was obtained from a man aged 55 to 70 with acute or convalescent COVID-19. The CDR3 loop reads CASSFEPSTEAFF. The CDR3 DNA is TGTGCCAGCAGCTTTGAACCGAGCACTGAAGCTTTCTTT.